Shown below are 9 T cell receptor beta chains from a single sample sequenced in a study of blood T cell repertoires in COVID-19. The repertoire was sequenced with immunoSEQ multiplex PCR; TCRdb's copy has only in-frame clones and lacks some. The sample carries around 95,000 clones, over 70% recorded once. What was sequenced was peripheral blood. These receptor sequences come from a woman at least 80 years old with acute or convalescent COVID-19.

The CDR3 nucleotides read TGTGCCAGCAGTCTCCAGGGGAAGATCACTGAAGCTTTCTTT. This encodes CASSLQGKITEAFF. This chain connects TRBV2 to TRBJ1-1, with D possibly being TRBD1 (6 bases). This CDR3 region has 14 residues. V lost 5 bases and J lost 4, with 14 bases in between. Germline V CDR1 and CDR2: SNHLY, FYNNEI.

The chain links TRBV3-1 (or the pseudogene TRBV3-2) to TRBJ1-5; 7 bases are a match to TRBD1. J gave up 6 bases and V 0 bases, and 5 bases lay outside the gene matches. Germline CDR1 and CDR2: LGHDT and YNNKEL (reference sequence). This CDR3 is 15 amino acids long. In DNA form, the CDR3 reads TGTGCCAGCAGCCAAGATACGACAGGGACTCAGCCCCAGCATTTT. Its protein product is CASSQDTTGTQPQHF.

The CDR3 loop is CAISEGGLGNQPQHF. The CDR3 nucleotides read TGTGCCATCAGTGAGGGAGGGTTAGGCAATCAGCCCCAGCATTTT. This chain links TRBV10-3 with TRBJ1-5; D is undetermined. Trimming removed 2 bases from V and 2 bases from J, with 10 bases in between. The CDR3 sequence is 15 residues long. Germline V gene data show CDR1 as ENHRY and CDR2 as SYGVKD.

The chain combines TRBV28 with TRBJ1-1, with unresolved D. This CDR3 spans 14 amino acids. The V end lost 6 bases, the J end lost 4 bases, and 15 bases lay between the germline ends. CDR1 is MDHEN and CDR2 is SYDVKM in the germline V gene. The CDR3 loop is CASREIETSTEAFF. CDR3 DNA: TGTGCCAGCAGGGAGATCGAGACTAGCACTGAAGCTTTCTTT.

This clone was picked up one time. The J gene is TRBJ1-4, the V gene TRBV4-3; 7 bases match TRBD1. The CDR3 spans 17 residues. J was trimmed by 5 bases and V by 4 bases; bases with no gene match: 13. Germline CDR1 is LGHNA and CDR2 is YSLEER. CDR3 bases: TGCGCCAGCAGCCGCCAAATTAGGAAGGGGGCCAATGAAAAACTGTTTTTT. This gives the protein CASSRQIRKGANEKLFF.

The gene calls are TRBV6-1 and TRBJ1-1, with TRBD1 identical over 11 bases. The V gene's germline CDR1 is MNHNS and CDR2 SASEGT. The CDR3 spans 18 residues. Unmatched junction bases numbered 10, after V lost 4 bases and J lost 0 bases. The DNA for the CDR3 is TGTGCCAGCAGTGGTGACCTGGGACAGGGGGACCTGAACACTGAAGCTTTCTTT. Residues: CASSGDLGQGDLNTEAFF.

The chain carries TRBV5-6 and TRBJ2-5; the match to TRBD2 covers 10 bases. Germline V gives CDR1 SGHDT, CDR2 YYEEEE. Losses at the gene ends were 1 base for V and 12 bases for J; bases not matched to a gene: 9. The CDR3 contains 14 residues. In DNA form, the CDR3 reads TGTGCCAGCAGCTTGTACAGCGGGGGGGTTGACGAGTACTTC. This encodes CASSLYSGGVDEYF.

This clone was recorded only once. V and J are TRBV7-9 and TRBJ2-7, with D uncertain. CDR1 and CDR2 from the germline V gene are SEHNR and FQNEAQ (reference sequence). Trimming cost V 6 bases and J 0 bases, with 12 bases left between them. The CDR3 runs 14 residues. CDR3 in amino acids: CASSILSDSYEQYF. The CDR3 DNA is TGTGCCAGCAGTATATTGAGTGACTCCTACGAGCAGTACTTC.

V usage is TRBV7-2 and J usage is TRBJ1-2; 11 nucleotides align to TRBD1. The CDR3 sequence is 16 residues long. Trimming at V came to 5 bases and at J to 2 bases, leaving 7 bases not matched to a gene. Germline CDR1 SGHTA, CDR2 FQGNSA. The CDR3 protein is CASSPRRTGGNYGYTF. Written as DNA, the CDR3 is TGTGCCAGCAGCCCCCGGCGGACAGGGGGCAACTATGGCTACACCTTC.